This is a list of T cell receptor beta chains from one sample in a study of human T cells and chemical hapten exposure. TCRdb independently ran MiXCR on the RACE reads; one entry per CDR3 protein. The sample holds around 70,000 distinct CDR3 sequences, 11% seen once. The input for sequencing was whole blood, taken in connection with sensitization to the hapten diphenylcyclopropenone (DPC). The receptors stem from a woman in her 50s with alopecia areata. Some clones in this sample may be carry-over from other donors' samples. Both conserved end residues are trimmed from each CDR3.

j_call	v_call	cdr3_aa
TRBJ1-1	TRBV7-9	ASSLIGQGREAF
TRBJ1-5	TRBV27	ASSKQFSNQPQH
TRBJ2-3	TRBV7-2	ASSLVGLLLDTQY
TRBJ2-5	TRBV11-2	ASSFDFQETQY
TRBJ2-6	TRBV3-1	ASSQNPVSSGANVLT
TRBJ2-3	TRBV5-1	ASNEGSVGDTQY
TRBJ2-1	TRBV5-1	ATGPLPGGPNEQF
TRBJ2-3	TRBV5-1	ASSSQGVLDTQY
TRBJ1-1	TRBV7-6	ASRPRDRANTEAF
TRBJ1-1	TRBV3-1	ASTQGMGLAF
TRBJ2-7	TRBV9	ASNPYEQY
TRBJ2-5	TRBV11-2	ASSSSQPGPRRFGAQETQY
TRBJ2-5	TRBV2	ASSEAALAGLRKTQY
TRBJ1-2	TRBV5-6	ASSLQIVSYGYT
TRBJ2-7	TRBV6-2/TRBV6-3	ASIPRGTGTDEQY
TRBJ2-4	TRBV20-1	SARAGTTPTNIQY
TRBJ1-2	TRBV25-1	ASSEQAQVGYT
TRBJ1-1	TRBV11-2	ASSSQVNTEAF
TRBJ1-6	TRBV2	ASSEGLPVGRAPLH
TRBJ2-3	TRBV7-2	ASSSALADTQY
TRBJ1-1	TRBV12-3/TRBV12-4	ASAGNTEAF
TRBJ1-5	TRBV19	ASSPHNQPQH
TRBJ1-2	TRBV28	ASRDGPGNYGYT
TRBJ1-2	TRBV5-4	ASSLEISRSYT
TRBJ2-1	TRBV5-1	ASSLDGSGYNEQF
TRBJ1-1	TRBV27	ASSLDGLGWNTEAF
TRBJ2-7	TRBV6-5	ASSYSSGSTREQY
TRBJ2-3	TRBV4-1	ASSLGGRILADTQY
TRBJ2-1	TRBV3-1	ASSQRTSPYNEQF
TRBJ1-4	TRBV2	ASSEILNEKLF
TRBJ1-2	TRBV29-1	SVQLGVNYGYT
TRBJ2-7	TRBV29-1	SAQGQGPYEQY
TRBJ2-7	TRBV6-2/TRBV6-3	ASTQTGTGAREQY
TRBJ2-1	TRBV7-9	ASSLGARRRSGRPYNEQF
TRBJ1-5	TRBV10-3	AISESNGAGQPQH
TRBJ2-1	TRBV28	ASRGTSGRNEQF
TRBJ1-1	TRBV28	ASSLTREAF
TRBJ2-6	TRBV5-1	ASSLSVSGANVLT
TRBJ2-7	TRBV3-1	ASSQGTSGLLTTAPYEQY
TRBJ2-7	TRBV24-1	ATSDGGSYEQY
TRBJ2-7	TRBV5-4	ASSFMGQGSYEQY
TRBJ2-3	TRBV11-2	ASSLTSGRTDTQY
TRBJ1-5	TRBV6-5	ASSPQGANQPQH
TRBJ1-1	TRBV5-4	ADGFVGGNTEAF
TRBJ1-1	TRBV27	ASSFLGTVSYTEAF
TRBJ1-5	TRBV28	ASRAGQGISNQPQH
TRBJ2-1	TRBV28	ASSLLGGMSGAGNF
TRBJ2-6	TRBV20-1	SARVQSGANVLT
TRBJ2-2	TRBV28	VSRSSPGELF
TRBJ2-1	TRBV11-2	ASSTQRRNEQF
TRBJ2-3	TRBV7-9	ASSVRDYTDTQY
TRBJ1-4	TRBV18	ASSPTSREKLF
TRBJ1-2	TRBV28	ASSVDWNGRIYT
TRBJ2-1	TRBV5-1	ASSKPGQAYNEQF
TRBJ1-1	TRBV13	ASLRDTEAF
TRBJ2-7	TRBV7-9	ASSLAEGDHEQY
TRBJ1-1	TRBV29-1	SVDRGNTEAF
TRBJ1-1	TRBV28	ASSPDRGDTEAF